This T cell receptor (beta chain) is drawn from a study of T-cell reconstitution after alpha-beta-depleted transplantation in children. TCRbeta library preparation incorporated unique molecular identifiers. TCRdb reprocessed the PCR reads via MiXCR and lists one record per CDR3 protein. The top ten clones hold 2% to 2.5% of a sample with about 340,000 distinct CDR3 sequences, about 9.3% of them seen once. This CDR3 is built from 14 residues. V lost 1 base to trimming and J lost 5 bases, with 15 bases between them. Germline CDR1 and CDR2: DFQATT and SNEGSKA (reference sequence). This clonotype was sampled from a human donor who donated a stem cell graft to a child with acute lymphoblastic leukemia. The sample in question was PBMCs from the stem cell graft donor, obtained from the stem cell graft. This sequence joins TRBV20-1 and TRBJ2-7; maybe TRBD2 (6 bases). The CDR3 DNA is TGCAGTGCTAGAGCCGGACTAAAGGTAAACGAGCAGTACTTC. Its translation is CSARAGLKVNEQYF.